The table lists the clone carrying this TCR beta chain with a few counts. This sample stems from a study of cytomegalovirus exposure and HLA in healthy donors. J gave up 1 base and V 4 bases, and 2 bases lay outside the gene matches. Germline CDR1 SEHNR, CDR2 FQNEAQ (reference sequence). This CDR3 comprises 15 residues. In the PCR, 60 Vbeta and 13 Jbeta primers were used. In the original workflow: In a later analysis, some 80 million unique TCR beta chains included roughly 11 million shared by two or more donors. Repertoires were generated with immunoSEQ multiplex PCR, while TCRdb's copy carries only in-frame clones and drops some. V and J calls and clone size are as listed in that table; D and trimming were resolved from the DNA. The table has some 150,000 clones, 65% to 85% seen once. Everyone who donated was a healthy bone marrow donor.

The chain uses TRBV7-9 and TRBJ2-2; TRBD2 agrees at 8 bases. The receptor was derived from a man between 18 and 29 years old in good health and CMV-seronegative. Sample: PBMCs. CDR3 sequence (DNA): TGTGCCAGCAGCTCGGGACTAGTGAACACCGGGGAGCTGTTTTTT. Protein sequence: CASSSGLVNTGELFF. Combining the CDR3 with reference TRBV7-9 and TRBJ2-2 gives the whole variable domain DTGVSQNPRHKITKRGQNVTFRCDPISEHNRLYWYRQTLGQGPEFLTYFQNEAQLEKSRLLSDRFSAERPKGSFSTLEIQRTEQGDSAMYLCASSSGLVNTGELFFGEGSRLTVL.